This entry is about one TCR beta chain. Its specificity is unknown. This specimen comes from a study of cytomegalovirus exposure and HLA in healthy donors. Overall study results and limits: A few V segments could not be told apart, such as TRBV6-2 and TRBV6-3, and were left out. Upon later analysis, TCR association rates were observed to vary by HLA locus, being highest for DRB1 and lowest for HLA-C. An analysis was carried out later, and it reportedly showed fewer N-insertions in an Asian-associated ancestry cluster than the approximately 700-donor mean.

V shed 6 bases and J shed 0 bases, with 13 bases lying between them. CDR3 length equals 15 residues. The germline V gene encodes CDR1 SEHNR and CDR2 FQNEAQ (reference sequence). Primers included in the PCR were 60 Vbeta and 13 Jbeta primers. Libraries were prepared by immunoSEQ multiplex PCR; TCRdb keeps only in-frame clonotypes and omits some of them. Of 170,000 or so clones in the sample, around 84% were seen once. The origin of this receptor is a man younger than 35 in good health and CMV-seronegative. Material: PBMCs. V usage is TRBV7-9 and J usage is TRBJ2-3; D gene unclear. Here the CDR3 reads CASSPTFPSTDTQYF. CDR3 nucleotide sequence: TGTGCCAGCAGTCCGACTTTCCCTAGCACAGATACGCAGTATTTT.